This T cell receptor beta chain was profiled in a study of early T cells in non-severe SARS-CoV-2 infection (dated by TCRdb to 2020 to 2023). At the level of the whole study: Because TCR sequencing relied on bulk RNA taken from unsorted whole blood, pairing of alpha and beta chains was not possible.

The germline V gene (reference sequence) gives CDR1 as SGHAT and CDR2 as FQDESV. Here V drops 3 bases and J drops 5 bases, and the junction holds 8 bases not matched to any gene. The cysteine opens and the phenylalanine closes a CDR3 of 18 amino acids. The read is trimmed to its CDR3 DNA, 54 bases read in frame from base 1. Library method: 5' RACE. Sequencer: NextSeq 500. To correct for sequencing error and PCR bias, the TCR library protocol tagged individual cDNA molecules with unique molecular identifiers. Both TCR alpha and beta chains were sequenced, and tight co-correlation was observed between alpha and beta sequence abundances in each sample. Concerning the study's data processing: Decombinator V4 was used to annotate TCR sequences for V gene, J gene and CDR3. Expanded TCRs were defined as changing significantly between any two time points under a Poisson model with p below 0.0001. TCR abundances were normalised to the total number of TCRs sequenced per sample and were expressed as counts per million. TRAV1-2 paired with TRAJ12, TRAJ20 or TRAJ33 defined MAIT TCRs, while TRAV10 paired with TRAJ18 defined iNKT TCRs. VDJdb, accessed on 1 November 2021, was searched for TCRs annotated for CMV, EBV and SARS-CoV-2, and TCRs annotated for more than one antigen were excluded. The public sequencing data were trimmed at Q25 with fastp and processed into clonotypes with MiXCR by TCRdb, which kept only in-frame beta chains. Every CDR3 protein is listed once, alongside the most common genes and DNA of its rows. TCRdb, not the authors, supplied the V and J calls. The sample table holds around 77,000 distinct CDR3 sequences, of which around 13% were seen once. Roughly 3.7% of the sample is held by the ten biggest clonotypes.

What the work shows at the level of the full study, not this receptor alone: VDJdb matching was skewed toward anti-spike CD8 responses, so virus-specific expansions were likely underestimated and private and CD4 specificities were missed.

On this clonotype itself: Its target antigen remains unknown. No much larger clone is present one base from it, and per-base qualities are unavailable.

A case-control design nested within a healthcare worker cohort in London, UK, was used, with weekly nasopharyngeal swab PCR tests and blood sampling performed. Healthcare workers were recruited between 23 and 31 March 2020, during the week of the UK lockdown, and were followed weekly for up to roughly 16 weeks. The chain couples TRBV11-1 to TRBJ2-2; 14 junctional bases match TRBD2. Sequences were derived from whole blood, sampled at baseline. This sequence originates from an adult who was a healthcare worker with PCR-confirmed SARS-CoV-2 infection or an uninfected control (not recorded which). CDR3 protein: CASSLVLGTSGRTGELFF. In nucleotide form, the sequence is TGTGCCAGCAGCTTGGTGTTAGGGACTAGCGGGAGAACCGGGGAGCTGTTTTTT.